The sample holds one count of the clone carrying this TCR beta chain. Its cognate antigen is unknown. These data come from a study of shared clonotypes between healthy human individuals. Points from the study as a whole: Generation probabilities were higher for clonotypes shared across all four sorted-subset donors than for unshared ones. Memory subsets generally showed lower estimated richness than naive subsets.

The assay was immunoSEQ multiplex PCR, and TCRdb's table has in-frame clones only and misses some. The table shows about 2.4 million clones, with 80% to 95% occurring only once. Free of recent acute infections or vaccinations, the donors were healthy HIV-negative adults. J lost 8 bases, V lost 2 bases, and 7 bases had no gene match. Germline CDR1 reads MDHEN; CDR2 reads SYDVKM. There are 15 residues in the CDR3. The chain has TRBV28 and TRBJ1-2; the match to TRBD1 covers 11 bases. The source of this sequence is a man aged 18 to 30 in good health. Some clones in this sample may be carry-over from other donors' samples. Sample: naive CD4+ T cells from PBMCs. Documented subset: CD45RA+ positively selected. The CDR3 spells CASSLLRGQGEGYTF. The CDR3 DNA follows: TGTGCCAGCAGTTTACTCCGGGGACAGGGGGAAGGCTACACCTTC.